The T cell receptor (beta chain) described here comes from a study of molecular identifiers for immune sequencing clone quantification. Study overall: In replicates, RNA from approximately 20,000 or 100,000 naive CD8 cells was divided five ways and four parts were sequenced.

Making the bulk TCR libraries relied on previously described methods and listed TCR primers. A single record per CDR3 protein comes from TCRdb applying MiXCR to the PCR reads. In the table there are fewer than 350,000 distinct CDR3 sequences, 24% of which are singletons. V was cut by 2 bases and J by 0 bases, with 10 bases left in between. Germline loops: CDR1 MNHEY, CDR2 SMNVEV (reference sequence). This CDR3 region has 15 residues. The sequence was collected from a human donor in good health. Some libraries in this study had Jurkat cell RNA spiked in. The rearrangement joins TRBV27 to TRBJ2-5, with D perhaps matching TRBD1 (6 bases). Sample: naive CD8+ T cells from blood, with Jurkat cell RNA spiked in. Documented subset: FACS-sorted CD8+CD4-CCR7+CD45RA+ naive T cells. CDR3 amino acids: CASSLQGSYQETQYF. The CDR3 DNA follows: TGTGCCAGCAGTTTACAGGGGTCCTACCAAGAGACCCAGTACTTC.